Here is one T cell receptor beta chain with its context. This clone's antigen is unknown. No per-base quality is available; no much larger clone lies one base away. The sample comes from a study of EBV T-cell therapy then PD-1 blockade in nasopharyngeal carcinoma (dated by TCRdb to the early 2020s). At the junction V is shortened by 6 bases and J by 3 bases; bases outside the gene matches: 4. Inclusive of the bounding cysteine and phenylalanine, the CDR3 is 15 residues long. The CDR3 DNA has 45 bases and is translated from base 1. As encoded in the germline V gene (reference sequence), CDR1 is MNHNY while CDR2 is SVGAGI. The Qiagen DNeasy Kit was used to extract genomic DNA from the sorted cells. The immunoSEQ platform was used for deep sequencing of the TCR beta chain. The original methods were these. The immunoSEQ Analyzer software was used to analyze the repertoire data. Sourced from immuneACCESS, this table was stored by TCRdb with only in-frame sequences that have V and J called. A share of the clones is absent; for the studies checked, an unresolved V gene accounts for under half, and the remainder has no known explanation. V and J calls and clone size are copied from that table; D and trimming were computed from the DNA. The sample records roughly 22,000 clones, 82% of which are singletons. Less than 25% of the sample is held by the ten biggest clonotypes.

This specimen's treatment or condition label, interpreted: AdE1-LMPpoly-expanded autologous EBV-specific T-cell therapy followed by anti-PD-1 nivolumab. The V and J genes are TRBV6-6 and TRBJ2-1; TRBD2 fits 11 bases in the junction. The sequencing used CD8+ T cells from blood, collected at day -245 from a patient whose treatment included autologous EBV-specific T cells and nivolumab. The sequence came from a man aged 40-55 years with nasopharyngeal carcinoma. The DNA sequence follows: TGTGCCAGCAGGGGGACTAGCGGCCTCTACAATGAGCAGTTCTTC. Translated, it reads CASRGTSGLYNEQFF.